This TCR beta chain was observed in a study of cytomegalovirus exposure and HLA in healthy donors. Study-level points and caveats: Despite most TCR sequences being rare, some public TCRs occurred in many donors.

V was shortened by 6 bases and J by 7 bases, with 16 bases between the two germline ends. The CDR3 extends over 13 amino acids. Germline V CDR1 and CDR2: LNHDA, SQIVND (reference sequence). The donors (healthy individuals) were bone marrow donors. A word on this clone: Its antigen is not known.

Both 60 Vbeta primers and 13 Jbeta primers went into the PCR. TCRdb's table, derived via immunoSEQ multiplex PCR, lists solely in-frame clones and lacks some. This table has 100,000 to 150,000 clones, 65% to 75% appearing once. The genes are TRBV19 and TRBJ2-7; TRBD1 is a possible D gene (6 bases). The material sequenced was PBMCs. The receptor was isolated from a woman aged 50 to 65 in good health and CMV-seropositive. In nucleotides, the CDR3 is TGTGCCAGTAGACCCACAGGGACCGGGGAGCAGTACTTC. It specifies CASRPTGTGEQYF.